The present TCR beta chain was sequenced within a study of T cell changes during pregnancy in multiple sclerosis. The J segment lost 6 bases and the V segment lost 2 bases, leaving 7 bases of the junction unmatched. Germline loops: CDR1 LGHNA, CDR2 YSLEER. The CDR3 runs to 15 residues. Method: immunoSEQ multiplex PCR; TCRdb's copy keeps in-frame clones and lacks some. The data contain around 68,000 clones, about 90% of them singletons. This specimen consisted of CD4+ T cells from peripheral blood mononuclear cells, obtained before pregnancy. The TCR comes from a female donor with multiple sclerosis, enrolled in a pregnancy study. The rearrangement links TRBV4-3 to TRBJ2-7; 10 positions agree with TRBD2. CDR3 loop: CASSQRAGGPFEQYF. The DNA of the CDR3 is TGCGCCAGCAGCCAACGAGCGGGGGGGCCGTTCGAGCAGTACTTC.